This TCR beta chain was recorded in a study of blood T cell repertoires in COVID-19. As processed by the authors: The authors estimated nucleated cell counts from reference gene primer amplification. Only in-frame clones appear in the TCRdb table, and some are missing; sequencing was by immunoSEQ multiplex PCR. V and J calls and clone size come straight from that table; D and trimming were deduced from the DNA. The table shows a few hundred thousand clones, with 83% occurring only once. Germline CDR1 and CDR2: MNHEY and SMNVEV (reference sequence). The CDR3 extends over 18 amino acids. V shed 7 bases, J shed 1 base, and the junction held 11 bases outside the gene matches.

This chain links TRBV27 with TRBJ2-1, with TRBD2 matching 12 bases. The TCR comes from a woman aged 50 to 60 with acute or convalescent COVID-19. Sequencing used peripheral blood. CDR3 sequence reads: CASTPPASGRGSYNEQFF. CDR3 sequence (DNA): TGTGCCAGCACCCCCCCGGCTAGCGGGAGGGGGTCCTACAATGAGCAGTTCTTC.